This T cell receptor (beta chain) was found in a study of identical twins. Findings of the study overall: Models came in too low on out-of-frame TCR alpha sharing in monozygotic twins. High-abundance cord blood beta clonotypes had fewer insertions; memory repertoires showed none.

Unique molecular identifiers were present on cDNA, and template switching added a universal primer site. MiXCR was run by TCRdb on the 5' RACE reads, yielding one entry per CDR3 protein. The table shows about 660,000 distinct CDR3 sequences, with approximately 9% occurring only once. Notes on this clonotype: The antigen is not known.

A further study also used this sample, focusing on yellow fever vaccine responses in identical twins. As that study records: Twin vaccine T cell responses reportedly seemed partly convergent, partly personalized.

The receptor was isolated from a woman in her late teens or twenties in good health. The specimen sequenced was PBMCs.

The CDR3 sequence: CASSLGDHQPQHF. The CDR3 nucleotides read TGTGCCAGCAGCTTAGGTGATCATCAGCCCCAGCATTTT. The V call is TRBV7-9, the J call TRBJ1-5; D ambiguous. V dropped 1 base and J dropped 5 bases, with 6 bases sitting between them. The CDR3 sequence is 13 residues long. Germline lookup yields CDR1 SEHNR and CDR2 FQNEAQ (reference sequence).